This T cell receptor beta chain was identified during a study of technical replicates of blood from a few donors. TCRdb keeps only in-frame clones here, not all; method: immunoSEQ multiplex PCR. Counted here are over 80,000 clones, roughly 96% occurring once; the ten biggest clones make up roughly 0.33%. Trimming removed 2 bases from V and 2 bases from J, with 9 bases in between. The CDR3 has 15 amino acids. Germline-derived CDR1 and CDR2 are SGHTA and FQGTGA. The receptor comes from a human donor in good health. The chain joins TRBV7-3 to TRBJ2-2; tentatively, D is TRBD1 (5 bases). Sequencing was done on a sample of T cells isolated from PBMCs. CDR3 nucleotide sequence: TGTGCCAGCAGCTTACATCAGGGTAACACCGGGGAGCTGTTTTTT. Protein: CASSLHQGNTGELFF.